These 31 T cell receptor beta chains were sequenced from one sample in a study of blood T cell repertoires in COVID-19. The protocol was immunoSEQ multiplex PCR, while the TCRdb copy is restricted to in-frame clones and leaves out a portion. The sample contains some 120,000 clones, approximately 80% of which appear only once. Sequenced sample: peripheral blood. These TCRs come from a man in his sixties with acute or convalescent COVID-19.

The genes are TRBV15 and TRBJ1-1, with 7 bases aligning to TRBD1. V dropped 0 bases and J dropped 6; count of bases not matched to a gene: 7. Germline V gene data show CDR1 as LNHNV and CDR2 as YYDKDF (reference sequence). CDR3 length equals 15 residues. CDR3 nucleotides: TGTGCCACCAGCAGAGACACGACAGGGACGCCTGAAGCTTTCTTT. The encoded protein is CATSRDTTGTPEAFF. The variable domain in full, with the rest retrieved from reference TRBV15 and TRBJ1-1, is DAMVIQNPRYQVTQFGKPVTLSCSQTLNHNVMYWYQQKSSQAPKLLFHYYDKDFNNEADTPDNFQSRRPNTSFCFLDIRSPGLGDTAMYLCATSRDTTGTPEAFFGQGTRLTVV.

The gene calls are TRBV18 and TRBJ1-4; 7 bases align to TRBD1. The germline gives CDR1 KGHSH, CDR2 LQKENI. Trimming cost V 3 bases and J 0 bases; bases outside gene matches: 7. This CDR3 comprises 17 residues. DNA of the CDR3: TGTGCCAGCTCACCGTGGGACAGAGGAACAACTAATGAAAAACTGTTTTTT. Translating gives CASSPWDRGTTNEKLFF.

Here the CDR3 DNA reads TGTGCCATCAGCCTCGGTTCCCGGGACAGAGAAGCTTTCTTT. Translation gives CAISLGSRDREAFF. The rearrangement links TRBV10-3 to TRBJ1-1, with TRBD1 matching over 7 bases. The germline V gene has CDR1 ENHRY and CDR2 SYGVKD. The CDR3 contains 14 residues. V shed 6 bases, J shed 8 bases, and the junction held 12 bases outside the gene matches.

The CDR3 DNA sequence: TGTGCCAGTAGCCCAACAGGGCTCGCCGTATACAATGAGCAGTTCTTC. Encoded protein: CASSPTGLAVYNEQFF. The J gene is TRBJ2-1, the V gene TRBV19; perhaps TRBD1 as D (6 bases). This CDR3 spans 16 amino acids. Germline V gives CDR1 LNHDA, CDR2 SQIVND (reference sequence). V was shortened by 6 bases and J by 4 bases, with 19 bases between the two germline ends.

The rearrangement uses TRBV28 and TRBJ2-5, with TRBD1 as a possible D gene (5 bases). Trimming left V 2 bases short and J 1 base short, with 14 bases between. Germline CDR1 and CDR2: MDHEN and SYDVKM. The CDR3 has 16 amino acids. The CDR3 nucleotides read TGTGCCAGCAGTTTAGGTCGTTGGGGCAGCCAAGAGACCCAGTACTTC. Translated, it gives CASSLGRWGSQETQYF.

This chain uses TRBV14 with TRBJ2-2; D ambiguous. CDR3 length equals 14 residues. V lost 3 bases, J lost 4 bases, and 9 bases lay in between. Looked up from germline, CDR1 is SGHDN and CDR2 is FVKESK. The CDR3, as DNA: TGTGCCAGCAGCCACCAAGTGGCCACCGGGGAGCTGTTTTTT. This codes for CASSHQVATGELFF.

J is TRBJ2-5 and V is TRBV19; possible D gene TRBD2, 6 bases. The CDR3 has 14 amino acids. CDR1 and CDR2 from the germline V gene are LNHDA and SQIVND (reference sequence). The ends were cut back, 5 bases at V and 1 base at J, with 11 bases in the middle. DNA of the CDR3: TGTGCCAGTAGTCCCGGGACTGGCCAAGAGACCCAGTACTTC. Translated, it gives CASSPGTGQETQYF.

The chain is built from TRBV7-9 and TRBJ1-1; tentatively, D is TRBD1 (6 bases). Deletions cut 5 bases from V and 7 bases from J, with 11 bases between. CDR1 is SEHNR and CDR2 is FQNEAQ in the germline V gene (reference sequence). The CDR3 has 12 amino acids. Here the CDR3 DNA reads TGTGCCAGCAGCCTACAGGGAGATGAAGCTTTCTTT. Amino acids: CASSLQGDEAFF.

The rearrangement joins TRBV28 to TRBJ2-5; D is unclear. Germline V CDR1 and CDR2: MDHEN, SYDVKM. There are 16 residues in the CDR3. The germline V and J ends were trimmed by 3 bases and 2 bases, with 16 bases remaining between them. The CDR3 protein is CASSLFPSVGQETQYF. CDR3 in DNA: TGTGCCAGCAGTTTGTTCCCTAGTGTAGGACAAGAGACCCAGTACTTC.

This chain connects TRBV19 to TRBJ1-2, with a tentative D call TRBD1 (5 bases). Trimming removed 4 bases at V and 8 bases at J, with 26 bases between. The CDR3 consists of 17 residues. Germline-derived CDR1 and CDR2 are LNHDA and SQIVND (reference sequence). The CDR3 here is CASSKGPSSAYGMGYTF. CDR3 bases: TGTGCCAGTAGTAAGGGGCCCTCCTCGGCTTATGGGATGGGCTACACCTTC.

The CDR3, as DNA: TGCGCCAGCAGCCCACGTCGTCGGACTTTCTCTGGAAACACCATATATTTT. Residues: CASSPRRRTFSGNTIYF. The chain has TRBV5-1 and TRBJ1-3; D is uncertain. V dropped 4 bases and J dropped 0 bases, with 17 bases sitting between them. Germline lookup yields CDR1 SGHRS and CDR2 YFSETQ. The CDR3 consists of 17 residues. Full variable domain (missing parts from reference TRBV5-1 and TRBJ1-3): KAGVTQTPRYLIKTRGQQVTLSCSPISGHRSVSWYQQTPGQGLQFLFEYFSETQRNKGNFPGRFSGRQFSNSRSEMNVSTLELGDSALYLCASSPRRRTFSGNTIYFGEGSWLTVV.

CDR3 region: CASEPPNRGGEAFF. The CDR3 DNA reads TGTGCTAGTGAACCACCCAACAGGGGGGGGGAAGCTTTCTTT. The chain couples TRBV12-5 to TRBJ1-1, with 8 bases identical to TRBD1. This CDR3 comprises 14 residues. Trimming removed 7 bases from V and 8 bases from J; junction bases left unmatched: 12. CDR1 and CDR2 (germline): LGHNT, FRNRAP. The full variable domain, rest sourced from reference TRBV12-5 and TRBJ1-1, is DARVTQTPRHKVTEMGQEVTMRCQPILGHNTVFWYRQTMMQGLELLAYFRNRAPLDDSGMPKDRFSAEMPDATLATLKIQPSEPRDSAVYFCASEPPNRGGEAFFGQGTRLTVV.

The genes are TRBV4-2 and TRBJ2-3, with 10 bases that match TRBD2. Germline V gene lookup returns CDR1 LGHNA and CDR2 YNFKEQ. Germline trimming cut 4 bases from V and 6 bases from J; bases unmatched to any gene: 10. This CDR3 region has 16 residues. CDR3 sequence: CASSPLAGVVGDTQYF. The CDR3 bases are TGTGCCAGCAGCCCGCTAGCGGGAGTTGTGGGGGATACGCAGTATTTT.

In the case of this clone: A much more abundant neighbour one base away suggests this may be a read error. The chain has TRBV18 and TRBJ1-1; TRBD1 aligns across 8 bases. CDR1 KGHSH and CDR2 LQKENI come from the germline V gene. The ends lost 3 bases at V and 0 bases at J; junction bases unmatched: 0. This CDR3 has 14 amino acids. CDR3 sequence: CASSPGQVNTEAFF. DNA of the CDR3: TGTGCCAGCTCACCGGGACAGGTGAACACTGAAGCTTTCTTT. Using reference TRBV18 and TRBJ1-1 for the parts outside the CDR3, the full variable domain is NAGVMQNPRHLVRRRGQEARLRCSPMKGHSHVYWYRQLPEEGLKFMVYLQKENIIDESGMPKERFSAEFPKEGPSILRIQQVVRGDSAAYFCASSPGQVNTEAFFGQGTRLTVV.

The chain employs TRBV5-1 and TRBJ1-1; D is unclear. Per the germline V gene, CDR1 is SGHRS and CDR2 is YFSETQ. V dropped 4 bases and J dropped 1 base, with 14 bases sitting between them. The CDR3 runs 15 residues. The CDR3 DNA is TGCGCCAGCAGCGATACCGCCTCCGGGAACACTGAAGCTTTCTTT. Translated, it gives CASSDTASGNTEAFF.

The gene calls are TRBV12-5 and TRBJ1-4; D is possibly TRBD1 (5 bases). CDR3 length: 13 residues. V was cut by 10 bases and J by 7 bases, with 16 bases left in between. Germline V CDR1 and CDR2: LGHNT, FRNRAP. The CDR3: CAISSGHTEKLFF. The CDR3, as DNA: TGTGCTATAAGTTCTGGACATACTGAAAAACTGTTTTTT. The full variable domain, rest sourced from reference TRBV12-5 and TRBJ1-4, is DARVTQTPRHKVTEMGQEVTMRCQPILGHNTVFWYRQTMMQGLELLAYFRNRAPLDDSGMPKDRFSAEMPDATLATLKIQPSEPRDSAVYFCAISSGHTEKLFFGSGTQLSVL.

The chain recombines TRBV11-3 with TRBJ2-2; 10 nucleotides align to TRBD1. The V and J ends lost 4 bases and 3 bases, in that order; junction bases with no gene match: 5. The CDR3 consists of 16 residues. The germline V gene has CDR1 SGHNT and CDR2 YENEEA. CDR3 residues: CASSSDRGLDTGELFF. The CDR3 DNA sequence: TGTGCCAGCAGCTCAGACAGGGGGCTAGACACCGGGGAGCTGTTTTTT.

The rearrangement uses TRBV7-2 and TRBJ2-3; the D is unclear. Germline V CDR1 and CDR2: SGHTA, FQGNSA. The CDR3 has 12 residues. V lost 3 bases, J lost 10 bases, and 11 bases lay in between. The CDR3 loop reads CASSFHGEAQYF. CDR3 sequence (DNA): TGTGCCAGCAGCTTTCACGGAGAAGCGCAGTATTTT.

This chain uses TRBV28 with TRBJ1-2; 11 nucleotides align to TRBD1. Germline V gene lookup returns CDR1 MDHEN and CDR2 SYDVKM. With V trimmed by 5 bases and J by 3 bases, 11 bases remained unmatched. This CDR3 has 17 amino acids. DNA of the CDR3: TGTGCCAGCAGTGAATTGGACAGGGGGCGCGGAGACTATGGCTACACCTTC. Its protein is CASSELDRGRGDYGYTF.

The chain recombines TRBV5-4 with TRBJ2-6; 8 nucleotides match TRBD1. The germline CDR1 and CDR2 sequences are SGHNT and YYREEE (reference sequence). Losses at the gene ends were 4 bases for V and 2 bases for J; bases not matched to a gene: 5. CDR3 length: 16 residues. Written as DNA, the CDR3 is TGTGCCAGCAGCAACGGACAGGGTCCTGGGGCCAACGTCCTGACTTTC. Translated, it gives CASSNGQGPGANVLTF.

The J gene is TRBJ2-3, the V gene TRBV11-3, with 10 bases aligning to TRBD1. There are 13 residues in the CDR3. The germline CDR1 and CDR2 sequences are SGHNT and YENEEA. Trimming removed 6 bases from V and 4 bases from J; junction bases left unmatched: 1. The CDR3 DNA is TGTGCCAGCAGGGGACAGGGGTCAGATACGCAGTATTTT. It yields the protein CASRGQGSDTQYF.

This clone was detected once. The V call is TRBV6-6, the J call TRBJ1-2; D is ambiguous. The germline V and J ends were trimmed by 6 bases and 8 bases, with 16 bases remaining between them. Germline loops: CDR1 MNHNY, CDR2 SVGAGI (reference sequence). This CDR3 is 13 amino acids long. The CDR3 bases are TGTGCCAGCAGCGAGATCCGGGAGGAGGGCTACACCTTC. It yields the protein CASSEIREEGYTF.

The J gene is TRBJ2-3, the V gene TRBV5-1; a possible D gene is TRBD1 (6 bases). CDR3 length: 15 amino acids. V lost 4 bases and J lost 1, with 13 bases in between. Germline assignment: CDR1 SGHRS and CDR2 YFSETQ. The CDR3 nucleotides read TGCGCCAGCAGCCTCAGGGGTCGCGGCACAGATACGCAGTATTTT. The encoded protein is CASSLRGRGTDTQYF.

The chain has TRBV10-3 and TRBJ2-2, with 8 bases identical to TRBD1. Trimming at V came to 10 bases and at J to 3 bases, leaving 7 bases not matched to a gene. The germline gives CDR1 ENHRY, CDR2 SYGVKD. CDR3 size: 14 residues. CDR3: CATLGQGDTGELFF. In DNA form, the CDR3 reads TGTGCCACCTTAGGACAGGGAGACACCGGGGAGCTGTTTTTT.

The chain combines TRBV6-6 with TRBJ1-1; 7 nucleotides line up with TRBD1. This CDR3 is 13 amino acids long. Trimming cost V 7 bases and J 3 bases; bases outside gene matches: 5. Germline CDR1 and CDR2: MNHNY and SVGAGI (reference sequence). CDR3 protein: CASTKTGDTEAFF. As DNA, the CDR3 is TGTGCCAGCACCAAAACAGGGGACACTGAAGCTTTCTTT.

This chain links TRBV30 with TRBJ2-5, with TRBD2 identical over 10 bases. V lost 4 bases to trimming and J lost 5 bases; unmatched junction nucleotides: 7. Germline assignment: CDR1 GTSNPN and CDR2 SVGIG (reference sequence). CDR3 length equals 14 residues. The CDR3 sequence is CAWTSGRNWETQYF. DNA of the CDR3: TGTGCCTGGACTAGCGGGAGAAATTGGGAGACCCAGTACTTC.

The chain couples TRBV6-5 to TRBJ2-1; 9 nucleotides align to TRBD1. Per germline, CDR1 MNHEY and CDR2 SVGAGI. Trimming took 0 bases from V and 7 from J; bases not matched to a gene: 4. The CDR3 has 15 amino acids. The CDR3 DNA reads as TGTGCCAGCAGTTACTCCGGGACAGGGTCGAATGAGCAGTTCTTC. Encoded protein: CASSYSGTGSNEQFF.

This sequence joins TRBV27 and TRBJ2-1; 9 bases match TRBD2. V gave up 6 bases and J gave up 8 bases; unmatched junction bases: 11. The germline V gene encodes CDR1 MNHEY and CDR2 SMNVEV (reference sequence). This CDR3 is 15 amino acids long. The CDR3: CASSSSSGSRDEQFF. The CDR3 nucleotides read TGTGCCAGCAGCTCGAGTAGCGGGAGTAGGGATGAGCAGTTCTTC.

V is TRBV5-4 and J is TRBJ2-5; no clear D. This CDR3 comprises 13 residues. V gave up 1 base and J gave up 2 bases, with 6 bases separating them. The germline V gene encodes CDR1 SGHNT and CDR2 YYREEE (reference sequence). The CDR3 is CASSLRHQETQYF. CDR3 DNA sequence: TGTGCCAGCAGCTTGAGACATCAAGAGACCCAGTACTTC. The variable domain in full, with the rest retrieved from reference TRBV5-4 and TRBJ2-5, is ETGVTQSPTHLIKTRGQQVTLRCSSQSGHNTVSWYQQALGQGPQFIFQYYREEENGRGNFPPRFSGLQFPNYSSELNVNALELDDSALYLCASSLRHQETQYFGPGTRLLVL.

This sequence joins TRBV12-3 or TRBV12-4 and TRBJ1-2, with a tentative D call TRBD1 (5 bases). The V end was cut by 2 bases, the J end by 6 bases, with 10 bases between. The CDR3 contains 13 residues. The CDR3 nucleotides are TGTGCCAGCAGTTTACGATTAGGGGATGGCTACACCTTC. Residues: CASSLRLGDGYTF.

This chain joins TRBV7-9 and TRBJ2-3; TRBD1 agrees at 8 bases. From germline, CDR1 is SEHNR and CDR2 FQNEAQ (reference sequence). V shed 5 bases, J shed 4 bases, and the junction held 2 bases outside the gene matches. This CDR3 has 13 amino acids. The CDR3 DNA is TGTGCCAGCAGCGAGGACAGGGCAGATACGCAGTATTTT. Amino acids: CASSEDRADTQYF.